These 17 T cell receptor beta chains came from one sample sequenced in a study of T cells in Graves' hyperthyroidism and ophthalmopathy. The TCR beta CDR3 regions underwent amplification using RNA transcripts as the source. TCR CDR3 regions were first amplified by RT-PCR with HTBI primers. TCRdb redid the calling of the multiplex PCR reads with MiXCR, one entry per CDR3 protein. This repertoire shows 600,000 to 700,000 distinct CDR3 sequences, 45% found once; its top ten account for less than 8.5%. Sequenced sample: peripheral blood or thyroid tissue (not recorded which). These receptors originate from an adult man with Graves' disease, either hyperthyroidism or ophthalmopathy (not recorded which).

This clonotype was seen repeatedly, ten times or more. The rearrangement uses TRBV15 and TRBJ1-5, with D perhaps TRBD1 (6 bases). Germline values: CDR1 LNHNV, CDR2 YYDKDF (reference sequence). CDR3 length: 14 amino acids. The V gene lost 1 base and the J gene lost 7 bases, with 11 bases spanning the gap. The CDR3, as DNA: TGTGCCACCAGCAGAGTGCGGGGGACACAGCCCCAGCATTTT. Protein product: CATSRVRGTQPQHF.

This clonotype was observed a few times. The rearrangement joins TRBV7-9 to TRBJ1-3, with TRBD1 matching over 7 bases. The CDR3 is made up of 17 amino acids. V trimming: 4 bases; J trimming: 1 base; junction bases outside the gene matches: 10. The germline V gene has CDR1 SEHNR and CDR2 FQNEAQ (reference sequence). CDR3 sequence reads: CASSSNTLDRSGNTIYF. The CDR3 nucleotides read TGTGCCAGCAGCTCAAATACCTTGGACAGGTCTGGAAACACCATATATTTT.

At least ten counts were recorded for this clonotype. In DNA, the CDR3 is TGTGCCAGCAGCTTAAGACAGACAACTAATGAAAAACTGTTTTTT. Translated: CASSLRQTTNEKLFF. V gene TRBV7-9 combines with J gene TRBJ1-4, with TRBD1 as a possible D gene (5 bases). Germline V gene sequence: CDR1 SEHNR, CDR2 FQNEAQ (reference sequence). Trimming took 2 bases from V and 0 from J, leaving 7 bases between them. The CDR3 contains 15 residues.

In its sample, this clonotype was seen a few times. The V and J genes are TRBV2 and TRBJ1-6; 10 nucleotides line up with TRBD1. V dropped 9 bases and J dropped 6; count of bases not matched to a gene: 5. CDR1 is SNHLY, CDR2 FYNNEI, per germline. This CDR3 contains 14 residues. The CDR3 coding sequence is TGTGCCAGACCGGACAGGGGGGGTAATTCACCCCTCCACTTT. This sequence encodes CARPDRGGNSPLHF.

Worth noting for this clonotype: Here the CDR3 omits its conserved ending phenylalanine or tryptophan, so a read error is the likely source. This chain links TRBV19 with TRBJ1-4, with D possibly TRBD1 on 5 matching bases. CDR3 length: 11 residues. The germline CDR1 and CDR2 sequences are LNHDA and SQIVND (reference sequence). With 8 bases removed from V and 7 bases from J, the gap between germline ends came to 8 bases. This CDR3 is CASGTGEKLFL. The CDR3, as DNA: TGTGCCAGTGGGACGGGTGAAAAACTGTTTTTA.

This clonotype was recorded at least ten times. V gene TRBV6-6 combines with J gene TRBJ2-5; maybe TRBD2 (5 bases). The CDR3 is made up of 13 amino acids. The V gene's germline CDR1 is MNHNY and CDR2 SVGAGI (reference sequence). Trimming took off 2 bases at V and 7 bases at J, with 11 bases between the two ends. CDR3 nucleotides: TGTGCCAGCAGTTACCTGGCAGGAGGGACCCAGTACTTC. Translation gives CASSYLAGGTQYF.

With respect to this clonotype: A much larger clone lies one base from this, so it may be a read error. The J gene is TRBJ2-7, the V gene TRBV7-9; the match to TRBD1 covers 9 bases. Germline V gives CDR1 SEHNR, CDR2 FQNEAQ (reference sequence). The CDR3 spans 14 residues. J lost 3 bases, V lost 4 bases, and 4 bases had no gene match. This CDR3 is CASSSWTGDYEQYF. In nucleotides, the CDR3 is TGTGCCAGCAGCTCCTGGACAGGGGACTACGAGCAGTACTTC.

Note on this clonotype: This may come from a read error, since a much larger clone is one base off. The rearrangement joins TRBV14 to TRBJ1-1, with D perhaps matching TRBD1 (5 bases). The V and J ends lost 8 bases and 1 base respectively, with 14 bases between them. Germline values: CDR1 SGHDN, CDR2 FVKESK. The CDR3 contains 14 residues. This CDR3 reads CASGPQDRNTEAFF. The CDR3 DNA is TGTGCCAGCGGCCCACAGGACCGGAACACTGAAGCTTTCTTT. Full variable domain (remainder filled in from reference TRBV14 and TRBJ1-1): EAGVTQFPSHSVIEKGQTVTLRCDPISGHDNLYWYRRVMGKEIKFLLHFVKESKQDESGMPNNRFLAERTGGTYSTLKVQPAELEDSGVYFCASGPQDRNTEAFFGQGTRLTVV.

V gene TRBV24-1 combines with J gene TRBJ1-5; D is unclear. Trimming left V 5 bases short and J 11 bases short, with 9 bases between. In germline, CDR1 is KGHDR, CDR2 SFDVKD. This CDR3 contains 11 residues. The CDR3 here is CATSAGQTQHF. CDR3 DNA: TGTGCCACCAGTGCGGGCCAGACCCAGCATTTT.

The rearrangement links TRBV6-1 to TRBJ1-5; TRBD1 agrees at 7 bases. With 6 bases clipped from V and 3 bases from J, the junction kept 11 bases outside the gene matches. Germline CDR1 reads MNHNS; CDR2 reads SASEGT. This CDR3 contains 16 residues. CDR3 sequence reads: CASRQTGLMINQPQHF. CDR3 nucleotide sequence: TGTGCCAGCAGACAGACAGGGCTCATGATCAATCAGCCCCAGCATTTT.

The J gene is TRBJ2-7, the V gene TRBV6-5; tentative D call: TRBD2 (8 bases). CDR3 size: 13 residues. CDR1 and CDR2 from the germline V gene are MNHEY and SVGAGI. The germline V and J ends were trimmed by 6 bases and 5 bases, with 14 bases remaining between them. CDR3 in amino acids: CASRRGGTDEQYF. CDR3 nucleotides: TGTGCCAGCAGACGGGGGGGGACAGACGAGCAGTACTTC.

The J gene is TRBJ1-6, the V gene TRBV2; tentatively, D is TRBD1 (5 bases). V lost 4 bases to trimming and J lost 13 bases, with 26 bases between them. There are 17 residues in the CDR3. Germline values: CDR1 SNHLY, CDR2 FYNNEI. The CDR3 loop is CASSVVGRGTVTAPLHF. The CDR3 DNA sequence: TGTGCCAGCAGTGTGGTGGGACGGGGAACGGTCACAGCTCCCCTCCACTTT.

This clonotype was observed many times. The chain is built from TRBV29-1 and TRBJ1-6; TRBD1 might be the D (6 bases). This CDR3 contains 15 residues. Trimming took off 4 bases at V and 2 bases at J, with 12 bases between the two ends. The V gene's germline CDR1 is SQVTM and CDR2 ANQGSEA. The CDR3 region is CSVAKDSAYNSPLHF. The CDR3 DNA reads as TGCAGCGTTGCAAAGGACAGCGCCTATAATTCACCCCTCCACTTT.

The V call is TRBV9, the J call TRBJ1-2; 7 bases align to TRBD1. J gave up 2 bases and V 2 bases, and 9 bases lay outside the gene matches. The CDR3 sequence is 16 residues long. Looked up from germline, CDR1 is SGDLS and CDR2 is YYNGEE. The CDR3 spells CASSVDGLTGNYGYTF. In DNA form, the CDR3 reads TGTGCCAGCAGCGTTGATGGTCTGACAGGGAACTATGGCTACACCTTC.

The chain is built from TRBV7-3 and TRBJ2-7; the D gene is possibly TRBD2 (7 bases). This CDR3 region has 14 residues. The V gene's germline CDR1 is SGHTA and CDR2 FQGTGA. V was clipped by 3 bases and J by 6 bases, with 15 bases between them. Written as DNA, the CDR3 is TGTGCCAGCAGCTTTGAGGGGGGGGATCGCGAGCAGTACTTC. Its protein product is CASSFEGGDREQYF.

This chain links TRBV7-8 with TRBJ1-5; TRBD1 aligns across 9 bases. The trim removed 5 bases at V and 1 base at J, leaving 9 bases unmatched. CDR3 length: 17 amino acids. Germline values: CDR1 SGHVS, CDR2 FQNEAQ. Here the CDR3 DNA reads TGTGCCAGCAGCGATCAAAGACAGGGGGTAAGCAATCAGCCCCAGCATTTT. It translates to CASSDQRQGVSNQPQHF. Based on the CDR3 plus reference TRBV7-8 and TRBJ1-5, the full variable domain is GAGVSQSPRYKVAKRGQDVALRCDPISGHVSLFWYQQALGQGPEFLTYFQNEAQLDKSGLPSDRFFAERPEGSVSTLKIQRTQQEDSAVYLCASSDQRQGVSNQPQHFGDGTRLSIL.

This chain connects TRBV20-1 to TRBJ2-7; 10 bases agree with TRBD1. The trim removed 6 bases at V and 3 bases at J, leaving 8 bases unmatched. Germline CDR1 DFQATT, CDR2 SNEGSKA (reference sequence). The CDR3 extends over 14 amino acids. The CDR3 DNA reads TGCAGTGCAAACCGGGACAGGGGCATCTACGAGCAGTACTTC. This codes for CSANRDRGIYEQYF.